These T cell receptor beta chains were read from a single sample in a study of metastatic and nonmetastatic thyroid tumors. With MiXCR, TCRdb reprocessed the PCR reads. The data show some 15,000 clones, more than 15% seen once. Sequencing input: blood. Source of these receptors: a female donor with papillary thyroid cancer or a benign thyroid nodule (not recorded which). Some clones in this sample may be carry-over from other donors' samples. Each CDR3 is given with its conserved first and last residue. D genes are given only for firm matches. A row's size may be missing; if present it is once, few, many or a size class.

v_gene,abundance,d_gene,j_gene,len,CDR3nt,CDR3aa
TRBV20-1,many,-,TRBJ1-1,15,TGCAGTGCCCGTTCTGGAGGTAGAGGGGACACTGAAGCTTTCTTT,CSARSGGRGDTEAFF
TRBV4-1,many,TRBD1,TRBJ1-3,16,TGCGCCAGCAGCCAAGGCATCACAGGGGCCGGAAACACCATATATTTT,CASSQGITGAGNTIYF
TRBV7-7,many,TRBD2,TRBJ2-7,17,TGTGCCTTTAAGGTGGTAGCGGGGGAACCTCTCTCCTACGAGCAGTACTTC,CAFKVVAGEPLSYEQYF
TRBV28,medium-sized,-,TRBJ2-1,13,TGTGCCAGCAGTTTGGCAAGGGGAGGTGAGCAGTTCTTC,CASSLARGGEQFF
TRBV28,medium-sized,-,TRBJ2-1,19,TGTGCCAGCCCTCCGGGGCAGTATAATAGCGGAGGGGGTTTCAATGAGCAGTTCTTC,CASPPGQYNSGGGFNEQFF
TRBV5-6,-,-,TRBJ2-5,13,TGTGCCAGCAGCATCGTGACAGAAGAGACCCAGTACTTC,CASSIVTEETQYF
TRBV11-3,-,-,TRBJ2-1,13,TGTGCCAGCAGCACCTCCGGTTACAATGAGCAGTTCTTC,CASSTSGYNEQFF
TRBV2,-,TRBD2,TRBJ2-5,16,TGTGCCAGCACCCCTAGCGGGAGGGCGAGGGGAGAGACCCAGTACTTC,CASTPSGRARGETQYF
TRBV11-2,many,TRBD2,TRBJ2-1,15,TGTGCCAGCAGCCCTTCGCGGGGGGCCCTGAATGAGCAGTTCTTC,CASSPSRGALNEQFF
TRBV6-4,few,-,TRBJ2-3,13,TGTGCCAGCAGTTTCCCGTGCGGAGATACGCAGTATTTT,CASSFPCGDTQYF
TRBV28,medium-sized,-,TRBJ1-1,13,TGTGCCAGCACCAGAGGGGGGTCCACTGAAGCTTTCTTT,CASTRGGSTEAFF
TRBV27,many,TRBD1,TRBJ1-4,16,TGTGCCAGCAGATCGTTCGCCGGGACAGGAATAGAAAAACTGTTTTTT,CASRSFAGTGIEKLFF
TRBV20-1,many,-,TRBJ1-5,12,TGCAGTGCCCTCGGACACAGTCAGCCCCAGCATTTT,CSALGHSQPQHF
TRBV6-1,few,TRBD2,TRBJ2-1,15,TGTGCCAGCAGTCGCAGCGGGGGCAGTAGCAATGAGCAGTTCTTC,CASSRSGGSSNEQFF
TRBV12-3/TRBV12-4,few,TRBD1,TRBJ1-2,14,TGTGCCAGCAGACCCTTGACAGGGGACTACGGCTACACCTTC,CASRPLTGDYGYTF
TRBV20-1,-,-,TRBJ1-2,15,TGCAGTGCTAGAGATCTGACTAGGGCATGCGTTCGCTACACCTTC,CSARDLTRACVRYTF
TRBV10-3,few,-,TRBJ1-1,14,TGTGCCATCAGCCAAAGGGGAGTGGGCACTGAAGCTTTCTTT,CAISQRGVGTEAFF
TRBV30,many,-,TRBJ1-1,11,TGTGCCTCGCGGGAGAACACTGAAGCTTTCTTT,CASRENTEAFF
TRBV6-2/TRBV6-3,-,-,TRBJ2-7,14,TGTGCCAGCAGTTCCGGGACGGGGGTGATGGAGCAGTACTTC,CASSSGTGVMEQYF
TRBV10-2,few,TRBD2,TRBJ2-5,15,TGCGCCAGCAGTAGAGAGCGGGACTACCAAGAGACCCAGTACTTC,CASSRERDYQETQYF
TRBV6-1,medium-sized,-,TRBJ2-2,15,TGTGCCAGCAGGAGGGGAGGGGGTTCCACCGGGGAGCTGTTTTTT,CASRRGGGSTGELFF
TRBV7-9,many,TRBD2,TRBJ2-1,12,TGTGCCAGCAGCTCCAGCAGCGGGACGCAGTTCTTC,CASSSSSGTQFF
TRBV12-3/TRBV12-4,few,TRBD2,TRBJ2-7,15,TGTGCCAGCAGTTTAGGAAGGCTAGCGGGAGACGAGCAGTACTTC,CASSLGRLAGDEQYF
TRBV28,many,TRBD1,TRBJ2-7,18,TGTGCCAGCAGTTCCCTTGCCCCCACCGGGACAGGGGGAAACGAGCAGTACTTC,CASSSLAPTGTGGNEQYF
TRBV11-3,-,-,TRBJ1-2,13,TGTGCCAGCAGCTTATCCGGGGCCTATGGCTACACCTTC,CASSLSGAYGYTF
TRBV10-3,many,-,TRBJ2-2,15,TGTGCCATCAGTGAGAACGGGGGGAACACCGGGGAGCTGTTTTTT,CAISENGGNTGELFF
TRBV7-2,-,-,TRBJ1-2,14,TGTGCCAGCAGCTTTTACTGTCTCTCGGATGGCTACACCTTC,CASSFYCLSDGYTF
TRBV12-3/TRBV12-4,medium-sized,-,TRBJ1-6,12,TGTGCCAGCAGTGAAACGGCCGGGACTCCAAACTTT,CASSETAGTPNF
TRBV2,-,-,TRBJ2-7,15,TGTGCCAGCAGTGAACTACCGGGGTGGACCTACGAGCAGTACTTC,CASSELPGWTYEQYF
TRBV20-1,-,-,TRBJ2-7,16,TGCAGTGCTAGAGTGTGGGAGGGACAGACCTCCTACGAGCAGTACTTC,CSARVWEGQTSYEQYF
TRBV18,many,-,TRBJ2-3,16,TGTGCCAGCTCCCCCCAGGGGGGGCCGCGCACAGATACGCAGTATTTT,CASSPQGGPRTDTQYF
TRBV19,-,TRBD2,TRBJ2-1,14,TGTGCCAGTAGTCCCGATTTAGCGGGGAATGAGCAGTTCTTC,CASSPDLAGNEQFF
TRBV2,few,-,TRBJ2-7,15,TGTGCCAGCAGTGGTTTAGTGACAGCCGAGTCCGAGCAGTACTTC,CASSGLVTAESEQYF
TRBV5-1,many,-,TRBJ1-2,13,TGCGCCAGCAGCTTGGCCGCGGGCTATGGCTACACCTTC,CASSLAAGYGYTF
TRBV4-1,many,TRBD2,TRBJ2-3,17,TGCGCCAGCAGCCAAGGGGGTAGCGGGAGTTTGGCAGATACGCAGTATTTT,CASSQGGSGSLADTQYF
TRBV9,-,TRBD2,TRBJ2-1,16,TGTGCCAGCAGCGCCAATAGCGGGCTAGACTACAATGAGCAGTTCTTC,CASSANSGLDYNEQFF
TRBV6-2/TRBV6-3,few,-,TRBJ1-6,11,TGTGCCAGCACCGAGGGGTCACCCCTCCACTTT,CASTEGSPLHF
TRBV20-1,many,-,TRBJ1-1,15,TGCAGTGCTCAGGGTAGAGCGGGGACGAGGACTGAAGCTTTCTTT,CSAQGRAGTRTEAFF
TRBV7-9,-,TRBD2,TRBJ2-5,16,TGTGCCAGCAGCCCCAGGCGCGGGAGTCGTGTCGAGACCCAGTACTTC,CASSPRRGSRVETQYF
TRBV25-1,few,TRBD1,TRBJ2-1,16,TGTGCCAGCGAACGTCCGGGGACAGTCGGCTACAATGAGCAGTTCTTC,CASERPGTVGYNEQFF
TRBV28,few,-,TRBJ2-3,13,TGTGCCAGCAGTCCCCGACTCCTAGATACGCAGTATTTT,CASSPRLLDTQYF
TRBV30,-,-,TRBJ2-2,16,TGTGCCTGGACAGAACTCGGACACCGGGTCGCCGGGGAGCTGTTTTTT,CAWTELGHRVAGELFF
TRBV4-1,many,TRBD1,TRBJ1-1,14,TGCGCCAGCAGCGGCCGGGACAGAAACACTGAAGCTTTCTTT,CASSGRDRNTEAFF
TRBV6-1,medium-sized,-,TRBJ1-2,13,TGTGCCAGCAGGGAACCGCTGAAGCGGGGCTACACCTTC,CASREPLKRGYTF
TRBV19,many,-,TRBJ2-6,15,TGTGCCAGTAGTATGGCGGGGTCTGGGGCCAACGTCCTGACTTTC,CASSMAGSGANVLTF
TRBV15,medium-sized,-,TRBJ2-7,13,TGTGCCACCAGCTTCGGAGGGGCCCACGAGCAGTACTTC,CATSFGGAHEQYF
TRBV6-1,medium-sized,-,TRBJ1-2,13,TGTGCCAGCAGTGAGGGCAGGCACTATGGCTACACCTTC,CASSEGRHYGYTF
TRBV5-1,many,-,TRBJ2-5,16,TGCGCCAGCAGCTTTGGAACGACAGGAGGTGAAGGGACCCAGTACTTC,CASSFGTTGGEGTQYF
TRBV28,medium-sized,-,TRBJ2-7,12,TGTGCCAGCAGGGACCCTTCAGCCCAGCAGTACTTC,CASRDPSAQQYF
TRBV5-6,many,-,TRBJ1-1,12,TGTGCCAGCAGCCCCTTTGGCACTGAAGCTTTCTTT,CASSPFGTEAFF